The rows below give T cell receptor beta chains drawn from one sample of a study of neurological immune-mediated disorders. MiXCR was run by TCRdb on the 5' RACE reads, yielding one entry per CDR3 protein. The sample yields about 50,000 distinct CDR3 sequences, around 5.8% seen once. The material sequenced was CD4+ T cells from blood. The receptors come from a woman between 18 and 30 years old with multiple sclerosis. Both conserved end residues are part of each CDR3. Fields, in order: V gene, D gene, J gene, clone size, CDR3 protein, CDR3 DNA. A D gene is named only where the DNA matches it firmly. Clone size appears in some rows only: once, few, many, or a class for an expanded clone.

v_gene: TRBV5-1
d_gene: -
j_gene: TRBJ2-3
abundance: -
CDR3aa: CASSLASFSTDTQYF
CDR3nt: TGCGCCAGCAGCTTGGCCAGTTTCTCCACAGATACGCAGTATTTT

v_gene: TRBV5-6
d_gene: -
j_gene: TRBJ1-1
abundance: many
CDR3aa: CASSRGRVGDTEAFF
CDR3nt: TGTGCCAGCAGCCGTGGCCGGGTCGGGGACACTGAAGCTTTCTTT

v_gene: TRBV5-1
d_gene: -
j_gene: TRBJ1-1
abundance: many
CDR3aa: CASSGGPNTEAFF
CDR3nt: TGCGCCAGTTCCGGGGGGCCCAACACTGAAGCTTTCTTT

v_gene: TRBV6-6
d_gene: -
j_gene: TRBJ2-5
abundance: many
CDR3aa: CASSRVLETQYF
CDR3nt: TGTGCCAGCAGCCGCGTGTTGGAGACCCAGTACTTC

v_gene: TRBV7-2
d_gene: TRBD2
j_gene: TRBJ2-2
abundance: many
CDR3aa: CASKRDYTNTGELFF
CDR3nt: TGTGCCAGCAAGCGGGATTATACGAACACCGGGGAGCTGTTTTTT

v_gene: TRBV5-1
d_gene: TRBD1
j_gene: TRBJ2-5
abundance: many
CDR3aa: CASRRGTGQETQYF
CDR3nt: TGCGCCAGCAGACGAGGGACAGGACAAGAGACCCAGTACTTC

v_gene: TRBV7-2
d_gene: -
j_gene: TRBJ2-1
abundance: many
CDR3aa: CASSRTSSPYNEQFF
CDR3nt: TGTGCCAGCAGCCGGACGTCCAGCCCCTACAATGAGCAGTTCTTC

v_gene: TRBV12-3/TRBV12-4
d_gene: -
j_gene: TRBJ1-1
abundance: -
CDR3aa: CASSLAWGTEAFF
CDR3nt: TGTGCCAGCAGTTTAGCTTGGGGCACTGAAGCTTTCTTT

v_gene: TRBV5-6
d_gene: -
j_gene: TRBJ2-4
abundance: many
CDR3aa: CASSLAATGFAKNIQYF
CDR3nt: TGTGCCAGCAGCTTGGCCGCAACAGGATTTGCCAAAAACATTCAGTACTTC

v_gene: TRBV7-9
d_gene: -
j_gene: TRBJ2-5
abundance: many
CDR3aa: CASSTRSMAPETQYF
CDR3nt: TGTGCCAGCAGCACACGTTCGATGGCTCCAGAGACCCAGTACTTC

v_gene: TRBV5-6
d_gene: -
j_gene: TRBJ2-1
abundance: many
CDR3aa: CASNLRGANYNEQFF
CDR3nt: TGTGCCAGCAACCTACGGGGGGCTAACTACAATGAGCAGTTCTTC

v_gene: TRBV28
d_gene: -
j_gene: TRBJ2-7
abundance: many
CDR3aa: CASSSNMLEQYF
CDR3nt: TGTGCCAGCAGTTCTAATATGCTCGAGCAGTACTTC

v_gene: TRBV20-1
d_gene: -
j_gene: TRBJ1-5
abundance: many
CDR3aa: CSARVVPKSSNQPQHF
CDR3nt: TGCAGTGCTAGAGTGGTACCCAAATCTAGCAATCAGCCCCAGCATTTT

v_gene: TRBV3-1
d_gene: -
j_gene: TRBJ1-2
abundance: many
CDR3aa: CASSQGMGYGYTF
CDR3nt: TGTGCCAGCAGCCAAGGGATGGGCTATGGCTACACCTTC

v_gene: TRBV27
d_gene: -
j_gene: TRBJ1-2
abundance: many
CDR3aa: CASSTLSFGQGYTF
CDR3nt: TGTGCCAGCAGTACCCTCAGTTTTGGGCAGGGCTACACCTTC

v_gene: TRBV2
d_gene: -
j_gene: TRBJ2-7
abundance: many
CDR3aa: CASSAQGSLYEQYF
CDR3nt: TGTGCCAGCAGTGCTCAGGGTTCACTTTACGAGCAGTACTTC

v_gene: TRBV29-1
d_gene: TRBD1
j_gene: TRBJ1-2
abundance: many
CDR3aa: CSVAPRDRGYGYTF
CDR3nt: TGCAGCGTTGCCCCCCGGGACAGGGGGTATGGCTACACCTTC

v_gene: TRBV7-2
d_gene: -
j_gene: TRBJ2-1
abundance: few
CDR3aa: CASSVGFYNEQFF
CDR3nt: TGTGCCAGCAGCGTCGGTTTTTACAATGAGCAGTTCTTC

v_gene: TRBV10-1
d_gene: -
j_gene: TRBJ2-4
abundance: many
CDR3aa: CASSESWERTIQYF
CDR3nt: TGCGCCAGCAGTGAGTCGTGGGAAAGGACCATTCAGTACTTC

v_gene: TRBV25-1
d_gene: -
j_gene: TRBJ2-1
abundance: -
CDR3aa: CASSVSGSYEQFF
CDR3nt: TGTGCCAGCAGTGTCTCCGGGAGCTATGAGCAGTTCTTC

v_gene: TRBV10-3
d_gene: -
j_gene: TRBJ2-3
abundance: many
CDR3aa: CAITMGGDTQYF
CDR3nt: TGTGCCATCACCATGGGGGGAGATACGCAGTATTTT

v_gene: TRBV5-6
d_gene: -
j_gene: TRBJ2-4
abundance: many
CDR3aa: CASSLWDTLAKNIQYF
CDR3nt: TGTGCCAGCAGCTTGTGGGATACTCTAGCCAAAAACATTCAGTACTTC

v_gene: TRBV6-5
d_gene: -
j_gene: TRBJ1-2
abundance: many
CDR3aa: CASAQRSAREHYGYTF
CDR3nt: TGTGCCAGCGCCCAACGGTCGGCCAGGGAACACTATGGCTACACCTTC

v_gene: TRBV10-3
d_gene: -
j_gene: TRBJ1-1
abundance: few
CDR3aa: CAISERSREAFF
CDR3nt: TGTGCCATCAGTGAGCGGAGTCGTGAAGCTTTCTTT

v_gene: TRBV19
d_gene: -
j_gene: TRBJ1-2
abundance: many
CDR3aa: CASSSGGIYGYTF
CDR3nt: TGTGCCAGTAGTAGTGGTGGGATTTATGGCTACACCTTC

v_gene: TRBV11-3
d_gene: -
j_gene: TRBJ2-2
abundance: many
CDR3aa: CASRTTAHTGELFF
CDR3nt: TGTGCCAGCAGAACCACAGCCCACACCGGGGAGCTGTTTTTT

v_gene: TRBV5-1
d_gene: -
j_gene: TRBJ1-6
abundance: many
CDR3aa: CASSLLGLDPGNSPLHF
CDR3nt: TGCGCCAGCAGCTTGTTGGGGTTGGATCCGGGGAACTCACCCCTCCACTTT

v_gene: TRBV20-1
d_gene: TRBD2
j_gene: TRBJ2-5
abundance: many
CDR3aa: CSAHGGALQETQYF
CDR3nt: TGCAGTGCCCACGGGGGGGCACTCCAAGAGACCCAGTACTTC

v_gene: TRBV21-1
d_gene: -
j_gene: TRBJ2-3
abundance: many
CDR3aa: CASSKIEPSDRTDTQYF
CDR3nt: TGTGCCAGCAGCAAAATAGAGCCTAGCGACCGCACAGATACGCAGTATTTT

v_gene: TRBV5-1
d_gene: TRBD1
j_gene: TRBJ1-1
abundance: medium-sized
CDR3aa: CASSLRDRRSTEAFF
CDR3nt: TGCGCCAGCAGCTTACGGGACAGGAGGAGCACTGAAGCTTTCTTT

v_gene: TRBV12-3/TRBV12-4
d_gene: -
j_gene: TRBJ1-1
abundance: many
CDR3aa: CASSLRSEAFF
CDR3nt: TGTGCCAGCAGTTTAAGATCTGAAGCTTTCTTT